The source of this T cell receptor beta chain is a study of cytomegalovirus exposure and HLA in healthy donors. Of note for this clone: Its antigen is still unknown.

PCR was performed using 60 Vbeta and 13 Jbeta primers. The repertoire was sequenced with immunoSEQ multiplex PCR; TCRdb's copy has only in-frame clones and lacks some. The sample has 150,000 to 200,000 clones; more than 75% are singletons. Study results and caveats: The records held CMV serostatus as the only immune exposure information. When a later analysis was performed, an Asian-associated ancestry cluster reportedly had fewer N-insertions than the roughly 700-donor mean. Some V segments (TRBV6-2 and TRBV6-3 among them) were excluded as indistinguishable.

At sampling all donors were nominally healthy, likely with unrecorded immune exposures. The V and J ends lost 5 bases and 7 bases respectively, with 14 bases between them. Germline loops: CDR1 KGHSH, CDR2 LQKENI. The CDR3 length is 13 residues. The origin of this receptor is a man younger than 35 in good health and CMV-seropositive. V is TRBV18 and J is TRBJ1-2; no clear D. Specimen: PBMCs. DNA of the CDR3: TGTGCCAGCTCAGCGTATGAGGGTCTTGGCTACACCTTC. This gives the protein CASSAYEGLGYTF.